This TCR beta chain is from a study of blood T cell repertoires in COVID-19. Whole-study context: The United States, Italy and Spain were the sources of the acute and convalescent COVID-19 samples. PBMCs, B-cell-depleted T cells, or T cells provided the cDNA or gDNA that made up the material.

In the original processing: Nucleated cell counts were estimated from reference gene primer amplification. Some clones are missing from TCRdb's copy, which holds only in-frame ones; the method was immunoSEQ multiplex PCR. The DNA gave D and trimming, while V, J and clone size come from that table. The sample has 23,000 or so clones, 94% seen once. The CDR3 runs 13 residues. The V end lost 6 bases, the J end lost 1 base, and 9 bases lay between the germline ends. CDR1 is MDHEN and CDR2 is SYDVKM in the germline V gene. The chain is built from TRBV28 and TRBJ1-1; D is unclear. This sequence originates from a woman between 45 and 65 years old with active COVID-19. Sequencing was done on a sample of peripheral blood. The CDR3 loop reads CASSPTTNTEAFF. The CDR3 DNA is TGTGCCAGCAGCCCGACAACGAACACTGAAGCTTTCTTT.